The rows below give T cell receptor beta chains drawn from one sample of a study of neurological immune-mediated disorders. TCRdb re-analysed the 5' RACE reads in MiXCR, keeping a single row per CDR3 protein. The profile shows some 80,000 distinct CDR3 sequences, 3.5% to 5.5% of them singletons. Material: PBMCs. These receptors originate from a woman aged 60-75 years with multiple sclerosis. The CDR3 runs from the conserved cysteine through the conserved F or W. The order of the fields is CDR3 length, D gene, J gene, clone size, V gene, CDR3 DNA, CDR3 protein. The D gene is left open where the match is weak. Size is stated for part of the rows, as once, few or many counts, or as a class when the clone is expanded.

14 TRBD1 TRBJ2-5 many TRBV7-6 TGTGCCAGCAGCACTAACAGGGGGCGAGAGACCCAGTACTTC CASSTNRGRETQYF
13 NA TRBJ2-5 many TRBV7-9 TGTGCCAGCAGCTTAGTTCCCCAAGAGACCCAGTACTTC CASSLVPQETQYF
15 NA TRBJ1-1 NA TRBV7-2 TGTGCCAGCAGCTTAGTCGACGGAGGGCACACTGAAGCTTTCTTT CASSLVDGGHTEAFF
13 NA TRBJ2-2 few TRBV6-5 TGTGCCAGCATCCACCCGGGGACCGGGGAGCTGTTTTTT CASIHPGTGELFF
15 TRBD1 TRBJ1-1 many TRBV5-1 TGCGCCAGCAGCCCCCCCGGACAGGGAATGCCTGAAGCTTTCTTT CASSPPGQGMPEAFF
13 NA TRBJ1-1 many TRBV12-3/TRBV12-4 TGTGCCAGCAGTTGGGGGAAGGGCACTGAAGCTTTCTTT CASSWGKGTEAFF
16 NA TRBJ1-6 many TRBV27 TGTGCCAGCAGTAAAGGGGAGGGCTCCTATAATTCACCCCTCCACTTT CASSKGEGSYNSPLHF
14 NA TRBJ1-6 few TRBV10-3 TGTGCCATCAGTGAGTGGCAGACTAATTCACCCATCCACTTT CAISEWQTNSPIHF
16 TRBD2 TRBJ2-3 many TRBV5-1 TGCGCCAGCAGCCCGAACGCAGGGAGGGGCACAGATACGCAGTATTTT CASSPNAGRGTDTQYF
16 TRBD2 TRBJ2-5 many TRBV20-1 TGCAGTGCTAGAGACGTAAGCGGGGGGGACGGAGAGACCCAGTACTTC CSARDVSGGDGETQYF
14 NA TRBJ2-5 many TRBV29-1 TGCAGCGTTGAAGATCTTGGGCCCCAAGAGACCCAGTACTTC CSVEDLGPQETQYF
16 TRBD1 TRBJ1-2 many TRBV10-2 TGCGCCAGCAGTGAGTACCGGACAGGGACGGACTATGGCTACACCTTC CASSEYRTGTDYGYTF
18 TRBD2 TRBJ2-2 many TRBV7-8 TGTGCCAGCAGCCGGCGGGGTAGCGGGGTTGGTATATCAGGGGAGCTGTTTTTT CASSRRGSGVGISGELFF
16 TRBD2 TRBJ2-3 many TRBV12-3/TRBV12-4 TGTGCCAGCAGTCCCTGGACTAGCGGGGTGGCAGATACGCAGTATTTT CASSPWTSGVADTQYF
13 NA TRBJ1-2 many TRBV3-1 TGTGCCAGCAGCCGGCAGGGAATGGATGGCTACACCTTC CASSRQGMDGYTF
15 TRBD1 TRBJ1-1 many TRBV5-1 TGCGCCAGCAGCTCCGGGACAGGGTTTTCTGCTGAAGCTTTCTTT CASSSGTGFSAEAFF
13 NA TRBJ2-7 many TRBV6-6 TGTGCCAGCAGTTCCCTAGGAGGGGGCGAGCAGTACTTC CASSSLGGGEQYF
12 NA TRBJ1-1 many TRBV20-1 TGCAGTGCTAGTGGCTCGAACACTGAAGCTTTCTTT CSASGSNTEAFF
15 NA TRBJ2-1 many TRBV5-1 TGCGCCAGCAGCCCACTAGCTACTTTCTACAATGAGCAGTTCTTC CASSPLATFYNEQFF
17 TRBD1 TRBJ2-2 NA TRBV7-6 TGTGCCAGCAGCTTAATCGGGGGACAGGGGAGCACCGGGGAGCTGTTTTTT CASSLIGGQGSTGELFF
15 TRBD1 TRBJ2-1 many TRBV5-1 TGCGCCAGCAGCCAACAGGGGTACGGGGCCAATGAGCAGTTCTTC CASSQQGYGANEQFF
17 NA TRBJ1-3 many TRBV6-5 TGTGCCAGCAGTTACTTGTCGACGTCGGGCTCTGGAAACACCATATATTTT CASSYLSTSGSGNTIYF
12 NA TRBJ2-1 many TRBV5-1 TGCGCCAGCAGCAGGGACTACAATGAGCAGTTCTTC CASSRDYNEQFF
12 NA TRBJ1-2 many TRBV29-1 TGCAGCGTTTCGGACCGGTGGGGAGGCTACACCTTC CSVSDRWGGYTF
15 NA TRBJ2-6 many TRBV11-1 TGTGCCAGCAGCCCAGCTCGCGCTGGGGCCAACGTCCTGACTTTC CASSPARAGANVLTF
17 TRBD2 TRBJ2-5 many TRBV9 TGTGCCAGCAGCGTAGCCCCCTTAGCGGGGGGGGACGAGACCCAGTACTTC CASSVAPLAGGDETQYF
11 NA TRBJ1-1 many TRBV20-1 TGCAGTGCTAGAGTAGATACTGAAGCTTTCTTT CSARVDTEAFF
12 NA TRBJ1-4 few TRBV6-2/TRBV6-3 TGTGCCAGCAGTTACTCGAATGAAAAACTGTTTTTT CASSYSNEKLFF
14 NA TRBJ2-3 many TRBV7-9 TGTGCCAGCAGTTCCGGGACACACACAGATACGCAGTATTTT CASSSGTHTDTQYF
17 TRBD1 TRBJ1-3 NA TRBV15 TGTGCCACCAGCAGAGCGATGGGACAGAACTCTGGAAACACCATATATTTT CATSRAMGQNSGNTIYF
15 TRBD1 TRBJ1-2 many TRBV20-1 TGCAGTGCTACCAGTGGGACAGGGAGTAACTATGGCTACACCTTC CSATSGTGSNYGYTF
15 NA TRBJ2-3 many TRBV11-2 TGTGCCAGCAGCTCGCCGGGACACCCCACAGATACGCAGTATTTT CASSSPGHPTDTQYF
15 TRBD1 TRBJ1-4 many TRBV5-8 TGTGCCAGCAGGTTCCCGGGACAGAACGATGAAAAACTGTTTTTT CASRFPGQNDEKLFF
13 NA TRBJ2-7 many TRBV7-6 TGTGCCAGCAGCTTAGGGCTAGCCTACGAGCAGTACTTC CASSLGLAYEQYF
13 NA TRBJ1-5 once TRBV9 TGTGCCAGCGTAGACGACGGGAATCAGCCCCAGCATTTT CASVDDGNQPQHF
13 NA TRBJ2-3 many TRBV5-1 TGCGCCAGCAGCGACCCAGGGACAGATACGCAGTATTTT CASSDPGTDTQYF
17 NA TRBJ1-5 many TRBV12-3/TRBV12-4 TGTGCCAGCAGTTTAGTGGGGGGCTCCGGCTTAAATCAGCCCCAGCATTTT CASSLVGGSGLNQPQHF
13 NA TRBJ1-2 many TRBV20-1 TGCAGTGCTAGAGATCTCAGCCTAAATGGCTACACCTTC CSARDLSLNGYTF
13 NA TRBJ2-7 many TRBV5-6 TGTGCCAGCAGCCAACCTAACAGCTACGAGCAGTACTTC CASSQPNSYEQYF
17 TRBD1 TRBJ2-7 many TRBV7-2 TGTGCCAGCAGACACCCGGAGTCGGCAGGGGGCGCGTGGGAGCAGTACTTC CASRHPESAGGAWEQYF
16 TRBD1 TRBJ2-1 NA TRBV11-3 TGTGCCAGCAGCTTATATACCGGGACAGTCGACAATGAGCAGTTCTTC CASSLYTGTVDNEQFF
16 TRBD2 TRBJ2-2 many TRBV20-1 TGCAGTGCCGACCACAATCTAGCGGGGGGGATCGGGGAGCTGTTTTTT CSADHNLAGGIGELFF
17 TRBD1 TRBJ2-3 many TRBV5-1 TGCGCCAGCAGCTCTTTCGTGGGACAGAGAAGCACAGATACGCAGTATTTT CASSSFVGQRSTDTQYF
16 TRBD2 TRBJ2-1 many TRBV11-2 TGTGCCAGCAGCTTTTCAAAGCGGGGGACCTACAATGAGCAGTTCTTC CASSFSKRGTYNEQFF
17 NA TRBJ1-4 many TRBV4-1 TGCGCCAGCAGCCAAGATCCCCCGCGGCAGGGAAACGAAAAACTGTTTTTT CASSQDPPRQGNEKLFF
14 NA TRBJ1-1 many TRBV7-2 TGTGCCAGCAGCTTATTTGGGGGGCTCGCTGAAGCTTTCTTT CASSLFGGLAEAFF